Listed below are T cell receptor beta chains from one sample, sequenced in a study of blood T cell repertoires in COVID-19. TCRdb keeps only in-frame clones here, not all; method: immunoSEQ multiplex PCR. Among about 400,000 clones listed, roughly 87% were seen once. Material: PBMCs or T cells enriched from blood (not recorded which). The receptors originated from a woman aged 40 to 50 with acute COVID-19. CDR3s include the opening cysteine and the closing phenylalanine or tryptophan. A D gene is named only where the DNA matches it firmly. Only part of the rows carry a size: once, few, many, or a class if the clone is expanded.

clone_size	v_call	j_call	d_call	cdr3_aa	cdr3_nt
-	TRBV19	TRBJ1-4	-	CASAGRFNEKLFF	TGTGCCAGTGCGGGACGGTTTAATGAAAAACTGTTTTTT
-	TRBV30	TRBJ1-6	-	CAWSLRESSPLHF	TGTGCCTGGAGTTTGAGGGAGAGTTCACCCCTCCACTTT
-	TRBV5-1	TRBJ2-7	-	CASSLGGDSYEQYF	TGCGCCAGCAGCTTGGGCGGGGATTCCTACGAGCAGTACTTC
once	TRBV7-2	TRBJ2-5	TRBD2	CASSPGGGQETQYF	TGTGCCAGCAGCCCTGGGGGGGGGCAAGAGACCCAGTACTTC
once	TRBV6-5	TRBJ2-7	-	CASSYSRSPHEQYF	TGTGCCAGCAGTTACAGTCGGAGCCCTCACGAGCAGTACTTC
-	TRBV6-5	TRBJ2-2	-	CASSTGPGKTGELFF	TGTGCCAGCAGTACCGGGCCGGGGAAGACCGGGGAGCTGTTTTTT
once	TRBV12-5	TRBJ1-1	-	CASGSPGMGEAFF	TGTGCTAGTGGTTCACCAGGGATGGGGGAAGCTTTCTTT
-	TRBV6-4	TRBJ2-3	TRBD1	CASRKDRVADTQYF	TGTGCCAGCAGAAAAGACAGGGTTGCAGATACGCAGTATTTT
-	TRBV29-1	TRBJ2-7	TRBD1	CSVDWTGGGEQYF	TGCAGCGTTGATTGGACAGGGGGGGGCGAGCAGTACTTC
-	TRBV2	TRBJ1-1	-	CASRTTGLDTEAFF	TGTGCCAGCAGAACTACAGGGTTGGACACTGAAGCTTTCTTT
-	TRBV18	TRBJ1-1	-	CASSRQWNTEAFF	TGTGCCAGCTCACGGCAGTGGAACACTGAAGCTTTCTTT
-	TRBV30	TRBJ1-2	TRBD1	CAWSIGQGHGYTF	TGTGCCTGGAGTATCGGACAGGGCCACGGCTACACCTTC
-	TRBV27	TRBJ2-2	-	CASSPLARGELFF	TGTGCCAGCAGTCCCCTAGCCCGTGGGGAGCTGTTTTTT
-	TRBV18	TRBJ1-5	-	CASSPQEQRNQPQHF	TGTGCCAGCTCACCACAAGAACAGCGCAATCAGCCCCAGCATTTT
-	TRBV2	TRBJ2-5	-	CASRTIQGLETQYF	TGTGCCAGCAGGACAATTCAGGGGTTGGAGACCCAGTACTTC
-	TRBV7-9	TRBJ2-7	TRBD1	CASSLARDRSPEYF	TGTGCCAGCAGCTTAGCCCGGGACAGGTCCCCCGAGTACTTC
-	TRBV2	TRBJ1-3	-	CASRENEGTIYF	TGTGCCAGCAGAGAGAACGAGGGCACCATATATTTT
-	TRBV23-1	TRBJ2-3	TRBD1	CAIGTGTEDTDTQYF	TGCGCCATCGGAACCGGGACAGAGGACACAGATACGCAGTATTTT
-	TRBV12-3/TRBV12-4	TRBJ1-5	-	CASSRYQPQHF	TGTGCCAGCAGTCGGTATCAGCCCCAGCATTTT
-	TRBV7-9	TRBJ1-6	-	CASSLVVSSYNSPLHF	TGTGCCAGCAGCTTGGTGGTGAGCTCCTATAATTCACCCCTCCACTTT
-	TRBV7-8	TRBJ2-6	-	CASSPSWVGGANVLTF	TGTGCCAGCAGCCCAAGTTGGGTCGGGGGGGCCAACGTCCTGACTTTC
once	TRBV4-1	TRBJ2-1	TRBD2	CASSLSSGGIDEQFF	TGCGCCAGCAGCCTATCAAGCGGGGGGATCGATGAGCAGTTCTTC
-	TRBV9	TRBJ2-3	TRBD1	CASSRQGADTQYF	TGTGCCAGCAGCCGACAGGGGGCAGATACGCAGTATTTT
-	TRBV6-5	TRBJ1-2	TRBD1	CASRLDRGDYGYTF	TGTGCCAGCAGACTAGACAGGGGAGACTATGGCTACACCTTC
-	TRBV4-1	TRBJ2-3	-	CASSQEVVADTQYF	TGCGCCAGCAGCCAAGAAGTAGTAGCCGATACGCAGTATTTT
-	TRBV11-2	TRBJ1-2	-	CASSLGSGGGYGYTF	TGTGCCAGCAGCTTAGGGTCGGGCGGAGGCTATGGCTACACCTTC
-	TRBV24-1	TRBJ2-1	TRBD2	CATSDFPGLGGGAYEQFF	TGTGCCACCAGTGATTTCCCAGGTCTGGGCGGGGGGGCGTATGAGCAGTTCTTC
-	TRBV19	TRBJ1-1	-	CASSFQGGTEAFF	TGTGCCAGTAGTTTCCAGGGAGGGACTGAAGCTTTCTTT
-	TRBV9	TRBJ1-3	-	CASSAQTGRGNTIYF	TGTGCCAGCAGCGCCCAAACAGGGAGAGGAAACACCATATATTTT
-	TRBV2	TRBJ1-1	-	CASSIRGQTEAFF	TGTGCCAGCAGCATCAGGGGTCAGACTGAAGCTTTCTTT
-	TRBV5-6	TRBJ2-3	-	CASSLGGLRSDTQYF	TGTGCCAGCAGCTTGGGGGGCCTCAGGTCAGATACGCAGTATTTT
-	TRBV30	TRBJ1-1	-	CAWSVQIEAFF	TGTGCCTGGAGTGTTCAGATTGAAGCTTTCTTT
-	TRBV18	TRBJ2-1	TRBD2	CASSRASGGDYNEQFF	TGTGCCAGCTCGCGAGCTAGCGGGGGGGATTACAATGAGCAGTTCTTC
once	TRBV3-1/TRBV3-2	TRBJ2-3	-	CASSQDDLDTQYF	TGTGCCAGCAGCCAAGATGACTTGGATACGCAGTATTTT
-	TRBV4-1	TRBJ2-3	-	CASSPSGTSSDTQYF	TGCGCCAGCAGCCCATCCGGGACTTCCTCAGATACGCAGTATTTT
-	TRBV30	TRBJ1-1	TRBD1	CAWSPGTGRLSWNTEAFF	TGTGCCTGGAGCCCCGGGACAGGGCGATTAAGTTGGAACACTGAAGCTTTCTTT
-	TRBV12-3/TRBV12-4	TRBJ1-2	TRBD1	CASSPRTRTGYTF	TGTGCCAGCAGTCCGCGTACCAGGACAGGGTACACCTTC
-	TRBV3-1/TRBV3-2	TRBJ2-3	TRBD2	CASSQALAGGTDTQYF	TGTGCCAGCAGCCAAGCACTAGCGGGGGGAACAGATACGCAGTATTTT
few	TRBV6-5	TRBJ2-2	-	CASEQGNTGELFF	TGTGCCAGCGAGCAGGGTAACACCGGGGAGCTGTTTTTT